The sequence of this TCR beta chain was determined in a study of response to subunit inactivated influenza vaccine. Whole-study findings and limits: Few new T cells, the authors suggested, are recruited by each seasonal influenza vaccination.

This clonotype was seen ten or more times. What it binds is unknown. V was shortened by 7 bases and J by 7 bases, with 10 bases between the two germline ends. Germline V gene sequence: CDR1 MNHEY, CDR2 SVGEGT. The CDR3 runs 12 residues. TCRdb itself ran the RT-PCR reads through MiXCR, one entry per CDR3 protein. Altogether 450,000 to 700,000 distinct CDR3 sequences are present, 14% being singletons, with the ten largest covering around 10%. The rearrangement joins TRBV6-2 or TRBV6-3 to TRBJ2-2; D is possibly TRBD1 or TRBD2 (5 bases each). This TCR derives from a man in his forties or fifties who received an inactivated influenza vaccine. Sample: PBMCs from blood, taken 11 to 12 days after vaccination. The DNA for the CDR3 is TGTGCCAGCACGAGAGGGGACGGGGAGCTGTTTTTT. Its translation: CASTRGDGELFF.